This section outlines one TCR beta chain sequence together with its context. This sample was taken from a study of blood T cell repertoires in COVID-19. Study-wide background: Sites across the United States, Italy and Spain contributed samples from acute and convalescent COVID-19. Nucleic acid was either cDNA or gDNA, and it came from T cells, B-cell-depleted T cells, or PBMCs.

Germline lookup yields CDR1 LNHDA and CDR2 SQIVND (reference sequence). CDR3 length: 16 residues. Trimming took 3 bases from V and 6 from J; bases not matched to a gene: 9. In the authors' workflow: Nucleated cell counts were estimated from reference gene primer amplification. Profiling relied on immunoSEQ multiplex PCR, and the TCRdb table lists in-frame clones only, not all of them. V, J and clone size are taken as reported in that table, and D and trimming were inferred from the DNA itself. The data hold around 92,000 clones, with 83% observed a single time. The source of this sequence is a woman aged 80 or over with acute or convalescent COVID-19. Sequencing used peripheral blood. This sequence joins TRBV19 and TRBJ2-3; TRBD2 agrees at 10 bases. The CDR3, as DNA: TGTGCCAGTAGTATGCGGCTAGCGGGAGTAGGGGATACGCAGTATTTT. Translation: CASSMRLAGVGDTQYF.